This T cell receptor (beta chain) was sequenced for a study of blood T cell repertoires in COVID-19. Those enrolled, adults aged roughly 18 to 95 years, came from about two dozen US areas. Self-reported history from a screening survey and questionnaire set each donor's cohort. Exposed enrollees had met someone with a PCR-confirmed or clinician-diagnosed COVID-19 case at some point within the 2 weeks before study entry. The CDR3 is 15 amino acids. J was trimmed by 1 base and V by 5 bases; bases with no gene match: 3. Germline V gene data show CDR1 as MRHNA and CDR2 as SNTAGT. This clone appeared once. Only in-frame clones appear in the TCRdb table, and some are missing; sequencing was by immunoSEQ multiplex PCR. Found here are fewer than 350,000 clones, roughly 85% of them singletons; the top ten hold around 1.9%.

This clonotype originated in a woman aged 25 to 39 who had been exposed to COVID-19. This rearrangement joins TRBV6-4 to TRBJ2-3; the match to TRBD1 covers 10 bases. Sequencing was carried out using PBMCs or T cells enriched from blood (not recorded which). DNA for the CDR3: TGTGCCAGCAGTTGGACAGGGGGTGGCACAGATACGCAGTATTTT. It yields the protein CASSWTGGGTDTQYF.